This TCR beta chain was sequenced during a study of blood T cell repertoires in COVID-19. Study-level background: Sites across the United States, Italy and Spain contributed samples from acute and convalescent COVID-19.

As originally analysed: Cell counts per sample came from amplifying reference gene primers. Sequencing used immunoSEQ multiplex PCR; TCRdb keeps in-frame clones, though not all of them. From that table come the V and J calls and clone size; the DNA was used to work out D and trimming. The data contain 150,000 to 200,000 clones, about 88% of them seen just once; the ten biggest clones take up around 7%. The receptor was isolated from a woman of 80 years or more in a cohort sampled during active or convalescent COVID-19. Sequencing was done on a sample of peripheral blood.

The CDR3: CASSLSRHPLDYGYTF. The CDR3 DNA follows: TGTGCCAGCAGTCTCTCCAGACACCCCCTGGACTATGGCTACACCTTC. The chain uses TRBV27 and TRBJ1-2; no definite D call. Germline V gene data show CDR1 as MNHEY and CDR2 as SMNVEV (reference sequence). V shed 5 bases and J shed 3 bases, with 19 bases lying between them. The CDR3 runs 16 residues.